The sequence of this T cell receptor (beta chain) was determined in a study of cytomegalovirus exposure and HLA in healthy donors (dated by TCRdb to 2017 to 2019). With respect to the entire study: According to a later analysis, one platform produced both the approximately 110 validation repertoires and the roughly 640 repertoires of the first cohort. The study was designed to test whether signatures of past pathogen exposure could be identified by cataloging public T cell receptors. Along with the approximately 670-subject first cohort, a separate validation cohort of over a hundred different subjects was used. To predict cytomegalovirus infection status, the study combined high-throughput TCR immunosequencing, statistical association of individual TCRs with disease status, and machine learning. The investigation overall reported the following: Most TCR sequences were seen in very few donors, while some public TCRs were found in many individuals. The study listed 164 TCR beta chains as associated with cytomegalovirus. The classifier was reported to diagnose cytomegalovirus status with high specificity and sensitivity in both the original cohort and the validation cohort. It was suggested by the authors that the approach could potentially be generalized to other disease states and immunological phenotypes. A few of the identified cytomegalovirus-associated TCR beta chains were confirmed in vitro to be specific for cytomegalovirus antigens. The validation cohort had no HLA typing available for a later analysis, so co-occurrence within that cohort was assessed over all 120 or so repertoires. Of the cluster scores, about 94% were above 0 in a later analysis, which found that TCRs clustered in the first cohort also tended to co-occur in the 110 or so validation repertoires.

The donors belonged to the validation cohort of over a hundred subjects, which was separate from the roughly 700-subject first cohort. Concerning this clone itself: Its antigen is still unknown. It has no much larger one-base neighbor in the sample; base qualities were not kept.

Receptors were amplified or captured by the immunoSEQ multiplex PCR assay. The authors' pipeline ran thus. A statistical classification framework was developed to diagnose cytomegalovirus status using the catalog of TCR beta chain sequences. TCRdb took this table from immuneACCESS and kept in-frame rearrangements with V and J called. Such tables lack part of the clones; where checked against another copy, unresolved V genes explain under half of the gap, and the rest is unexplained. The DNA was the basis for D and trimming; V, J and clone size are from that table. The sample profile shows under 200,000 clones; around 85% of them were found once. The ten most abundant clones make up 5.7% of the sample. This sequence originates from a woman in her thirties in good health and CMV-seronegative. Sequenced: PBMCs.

The CDR3 protein is CASSLSRNTEAFF. The bases read TGTGCCAGCAGTTTAAGCCGTAACACTGAAGCTTTCTTT. This receptor chain uses TRBV27 and TRBJ1-1, with the D gene too uncertain to name. CDR3 length: 13 amino acids, cysteine to phenylalanine. CDR3 DNA is the only sequence kept; it has 39 bases, read in frame from the first base. Based on the germline V gene (reference sequence), the CDR1 and CDR2 sequences are MNHEY and SMNVEV. Trimming at the junction amounts to 2 bases on V and 2 bases on J, and the germline ends lie 6 bases apart.